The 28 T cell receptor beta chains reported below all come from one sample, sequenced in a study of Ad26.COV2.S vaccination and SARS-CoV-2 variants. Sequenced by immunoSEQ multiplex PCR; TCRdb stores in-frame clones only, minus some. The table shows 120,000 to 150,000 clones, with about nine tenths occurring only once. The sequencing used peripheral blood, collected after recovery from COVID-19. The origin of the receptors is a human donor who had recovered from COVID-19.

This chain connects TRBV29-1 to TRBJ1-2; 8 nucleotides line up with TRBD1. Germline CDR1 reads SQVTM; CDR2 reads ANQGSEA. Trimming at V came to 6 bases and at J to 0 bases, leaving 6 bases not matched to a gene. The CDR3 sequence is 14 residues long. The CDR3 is CSVRDRGSNYGYTF. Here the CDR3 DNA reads TGCAGCGTCCGTGACAGGGGATCTAACTATGGCTACACCTTC.

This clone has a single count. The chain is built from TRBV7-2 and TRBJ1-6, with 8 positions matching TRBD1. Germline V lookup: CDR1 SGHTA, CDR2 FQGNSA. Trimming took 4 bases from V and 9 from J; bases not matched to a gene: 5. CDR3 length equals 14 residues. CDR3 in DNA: TGTGCCAGCAGCTCTAGACAGGGGTTTTCACCCCTCCACTTT. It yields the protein CASSSRQGFSPLHF.

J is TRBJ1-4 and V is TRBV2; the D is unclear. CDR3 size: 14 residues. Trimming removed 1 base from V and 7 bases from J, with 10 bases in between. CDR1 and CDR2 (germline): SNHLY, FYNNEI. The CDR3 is CASSEGTSVEKLFF. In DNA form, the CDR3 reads TGTGCCAGCAGTGAAGGGACGTCCGTTGAAAAACTGTTTTTT.

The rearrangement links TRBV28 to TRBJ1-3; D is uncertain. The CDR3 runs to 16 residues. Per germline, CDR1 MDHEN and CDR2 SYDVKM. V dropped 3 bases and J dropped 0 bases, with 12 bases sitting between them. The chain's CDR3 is CASSFGRALSGNTIYF. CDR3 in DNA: TGTGCCAGCAGTTTTGGACGAGCCCTCTCTGGAAACACCATATATTTT. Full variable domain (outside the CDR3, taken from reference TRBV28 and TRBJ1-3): DVKVTQSSRYLVKRTGEKVFLECVQDMDHENMFWYRQDPGLGLRLIYFSYDVKMKEKGDIPEGYSVSREKKERFSLILESASTNQTSMYLCASSFGRALSGNTIYFGEGSWLTVV.

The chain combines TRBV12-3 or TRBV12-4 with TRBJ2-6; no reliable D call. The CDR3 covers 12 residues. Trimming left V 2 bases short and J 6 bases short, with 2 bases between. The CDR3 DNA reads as TGTGCCAGCAGTTTACAGGCCAACGTCCTGACTTTC. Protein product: CASSLQANVLTF.

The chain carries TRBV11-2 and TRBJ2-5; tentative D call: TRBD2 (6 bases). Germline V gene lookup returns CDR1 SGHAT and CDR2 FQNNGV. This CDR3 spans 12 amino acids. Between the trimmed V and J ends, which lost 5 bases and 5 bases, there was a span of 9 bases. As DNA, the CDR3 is TGTGCCAGCAGCCCGGGGAGGGAGACCCAGTACTTC. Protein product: CASSPGRETQYF.

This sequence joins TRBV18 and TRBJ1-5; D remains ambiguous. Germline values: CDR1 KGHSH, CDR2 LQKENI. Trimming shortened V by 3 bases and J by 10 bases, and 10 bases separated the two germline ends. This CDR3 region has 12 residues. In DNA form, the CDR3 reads TGTGCCAGCTCACCTGGGGAGGGTCCCCAGCATTTT. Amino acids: CASSPGEGPQHF.

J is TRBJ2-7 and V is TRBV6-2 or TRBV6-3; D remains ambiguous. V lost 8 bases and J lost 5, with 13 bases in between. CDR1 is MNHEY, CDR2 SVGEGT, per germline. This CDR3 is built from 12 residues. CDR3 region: CASGSKWNEQYF. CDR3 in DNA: TGTGCCAGCGGTTCTAAGTGGAACGAGCAGTACTTC.

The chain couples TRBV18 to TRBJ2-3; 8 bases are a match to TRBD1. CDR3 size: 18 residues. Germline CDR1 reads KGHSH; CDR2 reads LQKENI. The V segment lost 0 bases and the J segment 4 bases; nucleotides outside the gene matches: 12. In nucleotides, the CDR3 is TGTGCCAGCTCACCACCGGGTGTGACAGGGGCAAGGGCAGATACGCAGTATTTT. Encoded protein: CASSPPGVTGARADTQYF.

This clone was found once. The CDR3: CASSSLVDRAEKLFF. CDR3 nucleotides: TGTGCCAGCAGTTCCCTTGTGGACAGGGCTGAAAAACTGTTTTTT. The rearrangement links TRBV28 to TRBJ1-4; the match to TRBD1 covers 8 bases. The junction had 8 bases not matched to a gene; V was cut back by 4 bases and J by 7 bases. There are 15 residues in the CDR3. CDR1 MDHEN and CDR2 SYDVKM come from the germline V gene.

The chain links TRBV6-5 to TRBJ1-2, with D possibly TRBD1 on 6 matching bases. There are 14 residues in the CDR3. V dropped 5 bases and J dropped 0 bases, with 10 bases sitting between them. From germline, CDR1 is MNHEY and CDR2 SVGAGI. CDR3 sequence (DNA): TGTGCCAGCAGTCACACAGGGTCTAACTATGGCTACACCTTC. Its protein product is CASSHTGSNYGYTF.

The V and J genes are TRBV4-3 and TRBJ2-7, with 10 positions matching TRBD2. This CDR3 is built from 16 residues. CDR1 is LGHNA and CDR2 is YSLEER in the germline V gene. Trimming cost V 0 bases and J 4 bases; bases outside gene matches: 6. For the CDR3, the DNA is TGCGCCAGCAGCCAAGAAGCGGGGGGGCCCCCTTACGAGCAGTACTTC. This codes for CASSQEAGGPPYEQYF.

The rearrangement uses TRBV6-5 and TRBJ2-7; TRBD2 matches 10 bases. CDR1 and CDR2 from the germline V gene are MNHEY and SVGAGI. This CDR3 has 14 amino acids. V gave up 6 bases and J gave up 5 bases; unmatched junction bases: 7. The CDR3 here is CASRPGTSVHEQYF. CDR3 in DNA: TGTGCCAGCAGACCCGGGACTAGCGTCCACGAGCAGTACTTC.

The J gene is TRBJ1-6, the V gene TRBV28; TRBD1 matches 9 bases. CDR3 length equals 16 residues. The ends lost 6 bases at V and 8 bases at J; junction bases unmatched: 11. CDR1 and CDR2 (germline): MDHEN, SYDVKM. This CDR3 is CASSPGGGQGYSPLHF. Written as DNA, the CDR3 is TGTGCCAGCAGCCCGGGGGGGGGACAGGGTTATTCACCCCTCCACTTT.

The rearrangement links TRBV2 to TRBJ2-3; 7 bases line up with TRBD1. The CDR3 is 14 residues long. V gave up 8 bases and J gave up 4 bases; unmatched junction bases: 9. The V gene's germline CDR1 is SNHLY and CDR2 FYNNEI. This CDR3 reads CASEDRYRADTQYF. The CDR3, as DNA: TGTGCCAGCGAGGACAGGTACCGTGCAGATACGCAGTATTTT.

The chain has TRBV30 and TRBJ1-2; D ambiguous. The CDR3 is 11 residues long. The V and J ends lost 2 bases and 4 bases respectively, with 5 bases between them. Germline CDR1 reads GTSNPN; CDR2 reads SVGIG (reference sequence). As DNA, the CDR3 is TGTGCCTGGAGTCACTTCTATGGCTACACCTTC. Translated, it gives CAWSHFYGYTF.

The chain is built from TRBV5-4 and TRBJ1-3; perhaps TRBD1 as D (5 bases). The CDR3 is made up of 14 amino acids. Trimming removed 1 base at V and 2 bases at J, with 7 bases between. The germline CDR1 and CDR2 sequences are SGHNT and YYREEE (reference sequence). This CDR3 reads CASSLQGAGNTIYF. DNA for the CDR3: TGTGCCAGCAGCTTGCAAGGGGCTGGAAACACCATATATTTT.

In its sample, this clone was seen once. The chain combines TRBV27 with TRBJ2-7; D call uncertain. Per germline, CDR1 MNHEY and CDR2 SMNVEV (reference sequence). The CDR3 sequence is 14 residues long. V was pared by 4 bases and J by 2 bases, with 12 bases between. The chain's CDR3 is CASSSLSGAYEQYF. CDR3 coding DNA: TGTGCCAGCAGTTCGTTGTCTGGCGCCTACGAGCAGTACTTC.

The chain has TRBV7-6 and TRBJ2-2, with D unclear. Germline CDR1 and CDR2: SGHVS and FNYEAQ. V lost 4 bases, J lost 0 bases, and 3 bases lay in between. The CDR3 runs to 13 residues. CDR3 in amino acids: CASSYTNTGELFF. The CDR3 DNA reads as TGTGCCAGCAGCTACACGAACACCGGGGAGCTGTTTTTT.

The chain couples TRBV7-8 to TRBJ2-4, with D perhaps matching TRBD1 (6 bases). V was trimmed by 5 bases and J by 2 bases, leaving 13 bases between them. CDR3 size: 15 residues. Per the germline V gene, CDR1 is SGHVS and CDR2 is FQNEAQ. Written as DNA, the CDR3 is TGTGCCAGCAGCCCCAGGGGCTTCTCCAAAAACATTCAGTACTTC. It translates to CASSPRGFSKNIQYF.

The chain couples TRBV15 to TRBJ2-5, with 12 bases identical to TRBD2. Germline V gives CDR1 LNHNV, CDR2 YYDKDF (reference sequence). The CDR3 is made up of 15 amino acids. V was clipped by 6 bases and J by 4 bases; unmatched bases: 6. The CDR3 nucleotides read TGTGCCACCAGTTTCCTAGCGGGGGGGAGAGAGACCCAGTACTTC. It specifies CATSFLAGGRETQYF.

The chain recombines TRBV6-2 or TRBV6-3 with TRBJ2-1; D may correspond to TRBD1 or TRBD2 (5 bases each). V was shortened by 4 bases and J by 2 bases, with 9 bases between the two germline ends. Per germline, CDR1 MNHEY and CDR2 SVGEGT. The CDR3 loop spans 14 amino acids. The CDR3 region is CASSFVGAYNEQFF. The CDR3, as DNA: TGTGCCAGCAGTTTTGTGGGGGCCTACAATGAGCAGTTCTTC.

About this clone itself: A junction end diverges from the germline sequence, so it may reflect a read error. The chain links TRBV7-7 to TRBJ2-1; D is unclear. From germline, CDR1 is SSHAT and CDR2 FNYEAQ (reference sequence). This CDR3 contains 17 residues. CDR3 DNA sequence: TGTGCTAGCAGCTTAAAAACATCCTGGGCAGGTGACAATGAGCAGTTCTTC. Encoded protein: CASSLKTSWAGDNEQFF.

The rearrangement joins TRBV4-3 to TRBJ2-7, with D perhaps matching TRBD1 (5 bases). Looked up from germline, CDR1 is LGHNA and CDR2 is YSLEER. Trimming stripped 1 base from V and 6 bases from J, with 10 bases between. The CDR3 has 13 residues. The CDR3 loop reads CASSQAPGSEQYF. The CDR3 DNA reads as TGCGCCAGCAGCCAAGCGCCAGGGTCCGAGCAGTACTTC.

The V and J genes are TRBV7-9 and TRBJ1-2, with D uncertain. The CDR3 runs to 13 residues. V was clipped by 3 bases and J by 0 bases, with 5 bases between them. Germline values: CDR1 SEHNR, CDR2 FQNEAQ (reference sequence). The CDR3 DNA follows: TGTGCCAGCAGCTTGTGGACTAACTATGGCTACACCTTC. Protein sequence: CASSLWTNYGYTF.

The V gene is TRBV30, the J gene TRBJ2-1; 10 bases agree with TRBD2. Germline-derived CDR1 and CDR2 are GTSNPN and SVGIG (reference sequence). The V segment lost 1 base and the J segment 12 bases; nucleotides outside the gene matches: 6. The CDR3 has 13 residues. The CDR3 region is CAWSDGTSGVQFF. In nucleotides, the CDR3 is TGTGCCTGGAGTGATGGCACTAGCGGGGTGCAGTTCTTC.

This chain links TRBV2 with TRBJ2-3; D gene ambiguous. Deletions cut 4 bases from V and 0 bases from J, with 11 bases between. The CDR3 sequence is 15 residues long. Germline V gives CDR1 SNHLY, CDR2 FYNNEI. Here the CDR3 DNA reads TGTGCCAGCAGTGTTCTGGCGACTAGCACAGATACGCAGTATTTT. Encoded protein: CASSVLATSTDTQYF.

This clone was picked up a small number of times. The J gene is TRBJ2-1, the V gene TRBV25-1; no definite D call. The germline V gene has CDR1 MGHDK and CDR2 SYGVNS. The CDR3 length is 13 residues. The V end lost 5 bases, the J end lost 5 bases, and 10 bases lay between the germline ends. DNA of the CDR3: TGTGCCAGCAGTCCCCACCATCACAATGAGCAGTTCTTC. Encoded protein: CASSPHHHNEQFF.